What follows are 13 T cell receptor beta chains derived from one specimen sequenced in a study of STAT5B mutations in CD4+ large granular lymphocyte leukemia. Using immunoSEQ multiplex PCR, the repertoire was profiled, and TCRdb retains in-frame clones only, with some absent. The data show roughly 23,000 clones, with around 78% seen just once and 0.42% held by the top ten. Sequencing input: CD4+ T cells from blood buffy coats. Receptors originate from a human donor in good health.

This chain links TRBV6-5 with TRBJ1-3, with TRBD1 identical over 7 bases. J was trimmed by 5 bases and V by 6 bases; bases with no gene match: 4. The CDR3 has 13 amino acids. Germline CDR1 and CDR2: MNHEY and SVGAGI. CDR3 nucleotide sequence: TGTGCCAGCAGCTCGGGACAGAGAAACACCATATATTTT. Its protein product is CASSSGQRNTIYF.

The chain has TRBV23-1 and TRBJ2-3; D unclear. TRBV23-1 is marked as an open reading frame, function uncertain. Deletions cut 4 bases from V and 2 bases from J, with 16 bases between. The CDR3 runs 16 residues. The CDR3 region has the DNA TGCGCCAGCAGTCCCCCGCCCGGGTCAAACACAGATACGCAGTATTTT. Translated: CASSPPPGSNTDTQYF.

The rearrangement links TRBV29-1 to TRBJ2-3; TRBD2 matches at 9 bases. Trimming cost V 8 bases and J 3 bases; bases outside gene matches: 12. CDR1 and CDR2 (germline): SQVTM, ANQGSEA. The CDR3 contains 15 residues. The CDR3 spells CSILGAGGQTDTQYF. The CDR3 coding sequence is TGCAGCATCCTCGGGGCGGGAGGGCAAACAGATACGCAGTATTTT.

The chain joins TRBV5-1 to TRBJ2-7, with 8 bases identical to TRBD1. CDR3 length equals 15 residues. CDR1 SGHRS and CDR2 YFSETQ come from the germline V gene. The trim removed 1 base at V and 4 bases at J, leaving 7 bases unmatched. CDR3 amino acids: CASSLTIDRGYEQYF. The CDR3 bases are TGCGCCAGCAGCTTGACTATAGACAGGGGATACGAGCAGTACTTC.

The chain uses TRBV6-6 and TRBJ2-2; 7 nucleotides agree with TRBD2. Germline loops: CDR1 MNHNY, CDR2 SVGAGI (reference sequence). The CDR3 is made up of 16 amino acids. With 8 bases clipped from V and 2 bases from J, the junction kept 11 bases outside the gene matches. CDR3 loop: CASGTGGRTNTGELFF. CDR3 bases: TGTGCCAGCGGGACGGGGGGAAGGACTAACACCGGGGAGCTGTTTTTT.

In nucleotides, the CDR3 is TGTGCCAGCAGCGTAGGTCTGGGTAGCGGGAGGGAGAATGAGCAGTTCTTC. Protein product: CASSVGLGSGRENEQFF. The chain carries TRBV9 and TRBJ2-1; the match to TRBD2 covers 11 bases. Per germline, CDR1 SGDLS and CDR2 YYNGEE. Germline trimming cut 0 bases from V and 7 bases from J; bases unmatched to any gene: 9. The CDR3 spans 17 residues.

V is TRBV19 and J is TRBJ1-2; weak D call: TRBD1 (5 bases). This CDR3 has 15 residues. V was shortened by 7 bases and J by 7 bases, with 22 bases between the two germline ends. CDR1 LNHDA and CDR2 SQIVND come from the germline V gene (reference sequence). CDR3 residues: CASTHFPGYRTGYTF. As DNA, the CDR3 is TGTGCCAGTACTCATTTCCCAGGGTACCGAACTGGCTACACCTTC.

The gene calls are TRBV19 and TRBJ2-1; D remains ambiguous. Trimming pared 6 bases from V and 13 bases from J, leaving 19 bases between. The CDR3 loop spans 13 amino acids. Germline V gene sequence: CDR1 LNHDA, CDR2 SQIVND (reference sequence). CDR3 nucleotides: TGTGCCAGTAGCGACTCGCGGCAGACGATCCAGTTCTTC. It is translated as CASSDSRQTIQFF.

This chain uses TRBV11-3 with TRBJ2-1; 8 bases match TRBD2. In germline, CDR1 is SGHNT, CDR2 YENEEA. There are 15 residues in the CDR3. V was clipped by 4 bases and J by 0 bases; unmatched bases: 2. CDR3: CASSWGTSSYNEQFF. In DNA form, the CDR3 reads TGTGCCAGCAGCTGGGGGACTAGCTCCTACAATGAGCAGTTCTTC.

This chain joins TRBV5-4 and TRBJ1-1, with 7 bases lining up with TRBD1. CDR3 length: 15 residues. The germline V gene encodes CDR1 SGHNT and CDR2 YYREEE (reference sequence). Germline trimming cut 0 bases from V and 4 bases from J; bases unmatched to any gene: 6. The CDR3 loop is CASSLEQGVGTEAFF. DNA of the CDR3: TGTGCCAGCAGCTTGGAGCAGGGGGTAGGCACTGAAGCTTTCTTT.

The V call is TRBV7-3, the J call TRBJ2-5; 8 nucleotides line up with TRBD2. V shed 2 bases and J 5 bases; nucleotides not matched to a gene: 7. The CDR3 runs 15 residues. Per the germline V gene, CDR1 is SGHTA and CDR2 is FQGTGA. CDR3 loop: CASSLAGGPGETQYF. For the CDR3, the DNA is TGTGCCAGCAGCTTAGCGGGAGGTCCCGGGGAGACCCAGTACTTC.

This clone was observed a single time. The rearrangement uses TRBV11-2 and TRBJ2-1; the match to TRBD2 covers 8 bases. The CDR3 loop spans 14 amino acids. Looked up from germline, CDR1 is SGHAT and CDR2 is FQNNGV. J gave up 6 bases and V 11 bases, and 12 bases lay outside the gene matches. The chain's CDR3 is CASNARGAVNEQFF. The DNA of the CDR3 is TGTGCCTCTAACGCGCGGGGGGCGGTCAATGAGCAGTTCTTC.

This chain joins TRBV10-3 and TRBJ2-7; D uncertain. Germline V gene lookup returns CDR1 ENHRY and CDR2 SYGVKD. The ends were cut back, 2 bases at V and 1 base at J, with 3 bases in the middle. This CDR3 has 12 amino acids. In DNA form, the CDR3 reads TGTGCCATCAGTGAGGGATCCTACGAGCAGTACTTC. Translated: CAISEGSYEQYF.